Following are 28 T cell receptor beta chains from one sample sequenced in a study of response to subunit inactivated influenza vaccine. TCRdb itself ran the RT-PCR reads through MiXCR, one entry per CDR3 protein. Of some 500,000 distinct CDR3 sequences listed, over 10% are singletons. The sample in question was PBMCs from blood, obtained 45 days after vaccination. The receptors were sampled from a man aged 45 to 65 who received an inactivated influenza vaccine.

This clonotype has only a few counts. One junction end does not reproduce the germline sequence, and a read error may be involved. The genes are TRBV20-1 and TRBJ2-7; 9 bases agree with TRBD1. From germline, CDR1 is DFQATT and CDR2 SNEGSKA (reference sequence). The CDR3 contains 10 residues. The CDR3 here is CSARWDRALF. DNA of the CDR3: TGCAGTGCTAGATGGGACAGGGCTCTCTTC.

The chain has TRBV20-1 and TRBJ2-1; 9 bases align to TRBD2. Germline V CDR1 and CDR2: DFQATT, SNEGSKA (reference sequence). V lost 3 bases, J lost 6 bases, and 12 bases stayed unmatched. The CDR3 runs to 16 residues. DNA for the CDR3: TGCAGTGCTAGTCACCAAGGCGGGACTAGCTTCAATGAGCAGTTCTTC. Residues: CSASHQGGTSFNEQFF.

This clonotype was counted at least ten times. The genes are TRBV6-2 or TRBV6-3 and TRBJ1-2, with D perhaps matching TRBD1 (5 bases). V lost 4 bases to trimming and J lost 2 bases, with 8 bases between them. Germline values: CDR1 MNHEY, CDR2 SVGEGT. The CDR3 consists of 13 residues. The DNA of the CDR3 is TGTGCCAGCAGTTTAAACAGGAACTATGGCTACACCTTC. It translates to CASSLNRNYGYTF.

This chain connects TRBV7-2 to TRBJ2-7; no firm D call. The CDR3 contains 13 residues. Germline CDR1 SGHTA, CDR2 FQGNSA. V was shortened by 4 bases and J by 5 bases, with 12 bases between the two germline ends. The CDR3 protein is CASSSTGIHEQYF. CDR3 coding DNA: TGTGCCAGCAGCTCCACTGGCATCCACGAGCAGTACTTC.

The chain links TRBV5-6 to TRBJ2-1; D tentatively fits TRBD1 or TRBD2 (5 bases each). The CDR3 length is 12 residues. The V gene's germline CDR1 is SGHDT and CDR2 YYEEEE. The germline V and J ends were trimmed by 4 bases and 5 bases, with 7 bases remaining between them. This CDR3 reads CASSRDHNEQFF. The CDR3 DNA reads as TGTGCCAGCAGCCGGGACCACAATGAGCAGTTCTTC. Supplemented by reference TRBV5-6 and TRBJ2-1, the full variable domain reads DAGVTQSPTHLIKTRGQQVTLRCSPKSGHDTVSWYQQALGQGPQFIFQYYEEEERQRGNFPDRFSGHQFPNYSSELNVNALLLGDSALYLCASSRDHNEQFFGPGTRLTVL.

The chain uses TRBV3-1 and TRBJ2-1; 12 bases line up with TRBD1. Trimming cost V 2 bases and J 8 bases; bases outside gene matches: 4. Germline V gives CDR1 LGHDT, CDR2 YNNKEL (reference sequence). The CDR3 is made up of 15 amino acids. In DNA, the CDR3 is TGTGCCAGCAGCCAACTGGGACAGGGGGCCCATGAGCAGTTCTTC. Its translation: CASSQLGQGAHEQFF.

This clonotype has more than one count but fewer than ten. The rearrangement joins TRBV10-3 to TRBJ2-2; unclear D gene. The CDR3 extends over 13 amino acids. V gave up 1 base and J gave up 1 base, with 1 base separating them. CDR1 is ENHRY, CDR2 SYGVKD, per germline. CDR3 DNA: TGTGCCATCAGTGAGTTGAACACCGGGGAGCTGTTTTTT. Its translation: CAISELNTGELFF.

This clonotype was seen many times. The genes are TRBV12-3 or TRBV12-4 and TRBJ2-3, with a tentative D call TRBD2 (7 bases). Deletions cut 1 base from V and 5 bases from J, with 16 bases between. The CDR3 loop spans 16 amino acids. CDR3 protein: CASSLEVGGRGDTQYF. The CDR3 bases are TGTGCCAGCAGTTTAGAGGTGGGGGGGCGCGGAGATACGCAGTATTTT.

This clonotype was detected many times. The chain employs TRBV10-3 and TRBJ1-2; D remains unclear. Germline CDR1 ENHRY, CDR2 SYGVKD. V was shortened by 3 bases and J by 1 base, with 12 bases between the two germline ends. The CDR3 spans 15 residues. As DNA, the CDR3 is TGTGCCATCAGTGACCCGGGGAAAGGTAACTATGGCTACACCTTC. This sequence encodes CAISDPGKGNYGYTF.

This chain connects TRBV27 to TRBJ2-7; the D gene is possibly TRBD1 (6 bases). Germline V CDR1 and CDR2: MNHEY, SMNVEV (reference sequence). V lost 3 bases and J 3 bases, leaving 15 bases between the germline ends. The CDR3 runs to 15 residues. The CDR3 nucleotides are TGTGCCAGCAGTTTTGGCATAGGGGGATACTACGAGCAGTACTTC. Amino acids: CASSFGIGGYYEQYF.

This clonotype has more than one count but fewer than ten. The chain combines TRBV28 with TRBJ1-6, with TRBD1 matching over 10 bases. The V segment lost 6 bases and the J segment 1 base; nucleotides outside the gene matches: 3. Looked up from germline, CDR1 is MDHEN and CDR2 is SYDVKM. This CDR3 spans 16 amino acids. The chain's CDR3 is CASSPDRGSYNSPLHF. CDR3 nucleotide sequence: TGTGCCAGCAGCCCGGACAGGGGGTCCTATAATTCACCCCTCCACTTT.

The V call is TRBV5-1, the J call TRBJ1-1, with D perhaps matching TRBD1 (5 bases). The CDR3 loop spans 16 amino acids. Germline values: CDR1 SGHRS, CDR2 YFSETQ. V lost 0 bases and J 6 bases, leaving 18 bases between the germline ends. This CDR3 reads CASSLVGGSGFSEAFF. Here the CDR3 DNA reads TGCGCCAGCAGCTTGGTCGGGGGATCTGGGTTCTCTGAAGCTTTCTTT.

The chain recombines TRBV5-1 with TRBJ2-5, with 7 positions matching TRBD1. The CDR3 runs to 14 residues. With 5 bases clipped from V and 5 bases from J, the junction kept 9 bases outside the gene matches. CDR1 and CDR2 from the germline V gene are SGHRS and YFSETQ. CDR3 loop: CASRGDSRWETQYF. For the CDR3, the DNA is TGCGCCAGCAGAGGGGACAGCCGCTGGGAGACCCAGTACTTC.

This clonotype came up a few times. V usage is TRBV10-3 and J usage is TRBJ2-7, with 8 nucleotides matching TRBD1. Trimming at V came to 7 bases and at J to 3 bases, leaving 5 bases not matched to a gene. CDR3 length: 13 amino acids. The V gene's germline CDR1 is ENHRY and CDR2 SYGVKD. The CDR3 sequence is CAIKQTGVYEQYF. In DNA, the CDR3 is TGTGCCATCAAACAGACAGGGGTCTACGAGCAGTACTTC.

There are a few counts of this clonotype. This chain links TRBV27 with TRBJ2-7; D unclear. V gave up 5 bases and J gave up 5 bases, with 19 bases separating them. Germline values: CDR1 MNHEY, CDR2 SMNVEV (reference sequence). This CDR3 is built from 15 residues. CDR3 sequence (DNA): TGTGCCAGCAGTCCCACCGGAAACCAGCACCACGAGCAGTACTTC. Translation gives CASSPTGNQHHEQYF.

This clonotype has a count of ten or more. CDR3 amino acids: CASSPPTLGEQFF. The CDR3 DNA is TGTGCCAGCTCACCACCGACCCTGGGGGAGCAGTTCTTC. The chain employs TRBV18 and TRBJ2-1, with D uncertain. CDR1 is KGHSH and CDR2 is LQKENI in the germline V gene. The CDR3 runs 13 residues. The V end lost 0 bases, the J end lost 10 bases, and 10 bases lay between the germline ends.

This clonotype appeared a few times. DNA for the CDR3: TGTGCCAGCAGCTCTAAGGGGCCAGAGAACTATGGCTACACCTTC. Translating it yields CASSSKGPENYGYTF. This chain uses TRBV11-2 with TRBJ1-2; possible D gene TRBD1, 5 bases. The CDR3 sequence is 15 residues long. Germline CDR1 SGHAT, CDR2 FQNNGV. With 4 bases removed from V and 2 bases from J, the gap between germline ends came to 14 bases.

This clonotype has just a few counts. The chain has TRBV6-1 and TRBJ2-7; 10 bases are shared with TRBD1. Per the germline V gene, CDR1 is MNHNS and CDR2 is SASEGT. V dropped 6 bases and J dropped 1; count of bases not matched to a gene: 6. The CDR3 loop spans 15 amino acids. Written as DNA, the CDR3 is TGTGCCAGCAGACAATGGGGACAGGGGTCCTACGAGCAGTACTTC. Translated: CASRQWGQGSYEQYF.

This chain links TRBV3-1 with TRBJ2-7; D unresolved. Per germline, CDR1 LGHDT and CDR2 YNNKEL (reference sequence). The CDR3 runs to 12 residues. Deletions cut 1 base from V and 6 bases from J, with 7 bases between. This CDR3 is CASSQGSAEQYF. The CDR3 bases are TGTGCCAGCAGCCAAGGATCCGCCGAGCAGTACTTC.

This clonotype has a handful of counts. CDR3 sequence: CASSIGTTRSSPLHF. The CDR3 DNA reads TGTGCCAGCAGCATTGGGACAACGAGGTCTTCACCCCTCCACTTT. This chain uses TRBV7-2 with TRBJ1-6; TRBD1 might be the D (6 bases). With 5 bases removed from V and 9 bases from J, the gap between germline ends came to 17 bases. Per the germline V gene, CDR1 is SGHTA and CDR2 is FQGNSA. The length of the CDR3 is 15 residues.

This clonotype was observed a handful of times. The chain recombines TRBV12-3 or TRBV12-4 with TRBJ2-1, with 7 bases lining up with TRBD1. This CDR3 contains 15 residues. The V segment lost 6 bases and the J segment 4 bases; nucleotides outside the gene matches: 9. The DNA for the CDR3 is TGTGCCAGCAGCCCCTCCCAGGGGGTTTACAATGAGCAGTTCTTC. Translating gives CASSPSQGVYNEQFF.

This clonotype was observed a handful of times. The chain links TRBV20-1 to TRBJ2-1, with TRBD2 matching over 11 bases. The length of the CDR3 is 14 residues. Trimming took 7 bases from V and 4 from J; bases not matched to a gene: 6. Germline V gives CDR1 DFQATT, CDR2 SNEGSKA (reference sequence). CDR3 region: CSVLTSGGYNEQFF. The CDR3 DNA follows: TGCAGTGTTTTAACTAGCGGGGGTTACAATGAGCAGTTCTTC.

V usage is TRBV18 and J usage is TRBJ2-3; D is unresolved. With 0 bases removed from V and 6 bases from J, the gap between germline ends came to 10 bases. The CDR3 is 14 amino acids. Germline CDR1 KGHSH, CDR2 LQKENI. The CDR3 coding sequence is TGTGCCAGCTCACCACCTTCTTTTAGGGATACGCAGTATTTT. Translation gives CASSPPSFRDTQYF.

The chain uses TRBV7-2 and TRBJ2-3; the D call may be TRBD1 or TRBD2 (5 bases each). The CDR3 loop spans 15 amino acids. Per the germline V gene, CDR1 is SGHTA and CDR2 is FQGNSA. V shed 0 bases and J shed 2 bases, with 9 bases lying between them. CDR3 nucleotides: TGTGCCAGCAGCTTAGCGGGGGACCACACAGATACGCAGTATTTT. Protein product: CASSLAGDHTDTQYF.

The rearrangement joins TRBV6-1 to TRBJ2-1, with 8 nucleotides matching TRBD1. Trimming removed 4 bases from V and 0 bases from J; junction bases left unmatched: 8. This CDR3 spans 17 amino acids. Germline loops: CDR1 MNHNS, CDR2 SASEGT. The CDR3 sequence: CASSGPGTGSSYNEQFF. CDR3 coding DNA: TGTGCCAGCAGTGGGCCCGGGACAGGTAGCTCCTACAATGAGCAGTTCTTC.

About this clonotype: Possible read error: a much larger clone is one base away. The V and J genes are TRBV6-2 or TRBV6-3 and TRBJ2-7; D is ambiguous. The CDR3 length is 15 residues. Germline CDR1 and CDR2: MNHEY and SVGEGT. V lost 2 bases and J lost 2, with 13 bases in between. The chain's CDR3 is CASSYLRPITYEQYF. The CDR3 nucleotides are TGTGCCAGCAGTTACCTGAGACCGATAACCTACGAGCAGTACTTC.

V usage is TRBV6-1 and J usage is TRBJ2-7; D gene uncertain. The germline gives CDR1 MNHNS, CDR2 SASEGT. The CDR3 is made up of 14 amino acids. The ends were cut back, 6 bases at V and 2 bases at J, with 14 bases in the middle. The CDR3 coding sequence is TGTGCCAGCAGCCCCATCGGTGGGGCCTACGAGCAGTACTTC. Protein sequence: CASSPIGGAYEQYF.

This clonotype was counted a few times. The chain combines TRBV20-1 with TRBJ2-2, with D perhaps TRBD1 (6 bases). V was pared by 5 bases and J by 7 bases, with 20 bases between. The CDR3 is 15 amino acids. Germline V gives CDR1 DFQATT, CDR2 SNEGSKA (reference sequence). CDR3 sequence reads: CSAVGARLTGGELFF. Here the CDR3 DNA reads TGCAGTGCTGTGGGGGCCCGACTTACGGGCGGGGAGCTGTTTTTT.